The sequence of this T cell receptor beta chain was determined in a study of CD8 T cells in ankylosing spondylitis. This clonotype was seen many times. Its antigen is not known. From the 5' RACE reads, TCRdb called clonotypes with MiXCR, one entry per CDR3 protein. This sample has some 200,000 distinct CDR3 sequences, with 15% to 20% found just once. General study findings and limits: Typical of ankylosing spondylitis blood, it appeared, was a TCR beta motif of eight highly homologous variants. Disease-associated clones were reportedly significantly overrepresented in matched ankylosing spondylitis synovial fluid. Some of these motif variants have turned up before, in reports on reactive arthritis synovial fluid and blood.

The sample comprised blood, either unsorted or a sorted T cell fraction (not recorded which). This receptor was obtained from a male donor under 30 with ankylosing spondylitis or in good health (not recorded which).

The CDR3 DNA sequence: TGTGCCAGTAGTATAGGCGCCGGGACTAGCTACGAGCAGTACTTC. It yields the protein CASSIGAGTSYEQYF. The V call is TRBV19, the J call TRBJ2-7; TRBD2 matches 8 bases. Trimming took 1 base from V and 3 from J; bases not matched to a gene: 5. The CDR3 sequence is 15 residues long. Germline loops: CDR1 LNHDA, CDR2 SQIVND (reference sequence).